This T cell receptor beta chain is drawn from a study of blood T cells in healthy people across ages. The ends were cut back, 2 bases at V and 6 bases at J, with 14 bases in the middle. The CDR3 is made up of 14 amino acids. Germline V gives CDR1 MNHEY, CDR2 SVGAGI. A sample-barcoded 5' primer and a J-beta primer mix were used in a second PCR of roughly 7 to 11 cycles. A template-switch adaptor containing 12 random nucleotides labeled each cDNA molecule. TCRdb fed the 5' RACE reads into MiXCR, producing one record per CDR3 protein. This sample yields about 1.8 million distinct CDR3 sequences, of which 49% are seen a single time; around 2.1% belongs to the top ten. Study-level results: Diversity estimates from one million T cells were considered underestimates.

In each sample, at least 6.5 million PBMCs were isolated. About this clonotype itself: Its antigen is as yet unknown.

The sequence was obtained from a woman in her forties in good health. Sequencing used blood. V is TRBV6-5 and J is TRBJ2-7; D gene ambiguous. The CDR3 coding sequence is TGTGCCAGCAGTTACCGGGCCCTCCGGTCCGAGCAGTACTTC. Translated: CASSYRALRSEQYF.